These 14 T cell receptor beta chains were sequenced from one sample in a study of cytomegalovirus exposure and HLA in healthy donors. PCR amplification relied on 60 Vbeta primers (plus 13 Jbeta primers). Repertoires were generated with immunoSEQ multiplex PCR, while TCRdb's copy carries only in-frame clones and drops some. The sample includes roughly 100,000 clones, less than 85% seen only once; the top ten take around 5%. Sequencing used PBMCs. The source of these receptors is a woman aged 18-29 years in good health and CMV-seropositive.

The rearrangement uses TRBV10-3 and TRBJ2-1, with 13 nucleotides matching TRBD2. Germline V gene sequence: CDR1 ENHRY, CDR2 SYGVKD. The CDR3 totals 15 residues. The V segment lost 9 bases and the J segment 0 bases; nucleotides outside the gene matches: 2. The CDR3 coding sequence is TGTGCCATACTAGCGGGAGGGAGCTCCTACAATGAGCAGTTCTTC. This translates into CAILAGGSSYNEQFF.

In its sample, this clone was seen once. CDR3 in amino acids: CASSPTGSDQPQHF. CDR3 nucleotides: TGTGCCAGCAGCCCGACAGGGTCCGATCAGCCCCAGCATTTT. The V and J genes are TRBV7-9 and TRBJ1-5, with 7 nucleotides matching TRBD1. The CDR3 consists of 14 residues. The junction had 6 bases not matched to a gene; V was cut back by 5 bases and J by 5 bases. Germline V gene data show CDR1 as SEHNR and CDR2 as FQNEAQ (reference sequence).

The chain is built from TRBV6-1 and TRBJ1-2, with unresolved D. The CDR3 length is 15 residues. Trimming left V 5 bases short and J 1 base short, with 14 bases between. Germline assignment: CDR1 MNHNS and CDR2 SASEGT. The CDR3 sequence: CASSSTVLLNYGYTF. The CDR3 nucleotides read TGTGCCAGCAGTAGTACGGTTCTTCTTAACTATGGCTACACCTTC.

V usage is TRBV4-2 and J usage is TRBJ2-7; D is unresolved. Trimming pared 1 base from V and 6 bases from J, leaving 10 bases between. CDR3 length equals 13 residues. The V gene's germline CDR1 is LGHNA and CDR2 YNFKEQ. Here the CDR3 DNA reads TGTGCCAGCAGCCAAGGGGCAATCTCCGAGCAGTACTTC. Its translation is CASSQGAISEQYF.

The rearrangement uses TRBV19 and TRBJ1-5; 7 nucleotides line up with TRBD1. Trimming cost V 11 bases and J 2 bases; bases outside gene matches: 3. Germline loops: CDR1 LNHDA, CDR2 SQIVND (reference sequence). The length of the CDR3 is 12 residues. CDR3 protein: CAGGTGNQPQHF. The CDR3 DNA reads as TGTGCCGGCGGGACAGGCAATCAGCCCCAGCATTTT.

J is TRBJ1-1 and V is TRBV14, with D possibly being TRBD1 (6 bases). Germline values: CDR1 SGHDN, CDR2 FVKESK. V lost 4 bases and J 10 bases, leaving 16 bases between the germline ends. The length of the CDR3 is 13 residues. The CDR3 loop is CASSPSAGGAAFF. As DNA, the CDR3 is TGTGCCAGCAGCCCCAGCGCGGGGGGCGCAGCTTTCTTT.

A word on this clone: Compared with germline, one end of the junction differs, possibly owing to a read error. This chain links TRBV7-7 with TRBJ2-1; 8 bases map to TRBD2. CDR1 and CDR2 (germline): SSHAT, FNYEAQ (reference sequence). This CDR3 has 17 residues. CDR3 amino acids: CASSPGGSGSSYNEQFF. In DNA form, the CDR3 reads TGTGCTAGCAGCCCAGGAGGAAGCGGGAGCTCCTACAATGAGCAGTTCTTC.

The chain is built from TRBV4-2 and TRBJ1-1, with a tentative D call TRBD1 (6 bases). Germline V lookup: CDR1 LGHNA, CDR2 YNFKEQ. V lost 0 bases to trimming and J lost 4 bases, with 9 bases between them. The CDR3 consists of 14 residues. CDR3 nucleotide sequence: TGTGCCAGCAGCCAAGAGTGGGGGCGCACTGAAGCTTTCTTT. Protein sequence: CASSQEWGRTEAFF.

This chain links TRBV30 with TRBJ1-2; 7 nucleotides agree with TRBD1. This CDR3 is 15 amino acids long. The V and J ends lost 6 bases and 8 bases, in that order; junction bases with no gene match: 18. CDR1 and CDR2 (germline): GTSNPN, SVGIG (reference sequence). The CDR3 sequence is CACPPQDRSASGYTF. The CDR3 bases are TGTGCCTGTCCACCTCAGGACAGGTCCGCTTCCGGCTACACCTTC.

The rearrangement joins TRBV15 to TRBJ2-7, with TRBD2 as a possible D gene (6 bases). The CDR3 is 15 amino acids. Deletions cut 2 bases from V and 3 bases from J, with 14 bases between. From germline, CDR1 is LNHNV and CDR2 YYDKDF (reference sequence). DNA for the CDR3: TGTGCCACCAGCAGAACCGGGACGGGGGACTACGAGCAGTACTTC. It specifies CATSRTGTGDYEQYF.

J is TRBJ1-6 and V is TRBV28, with 11 nucleotides matching TRBD1. The germline gives CDR1 MDHEN, CDR2 SYDVKM. V lost 5 bases, J lost 8 bases, and 5 bases stayed unmatched. The CDR3 covers 15 residues. In nucleotides, the CDR3 is TGTGCCAGCAGTCCCCCGGGACAGGGGGATTCACCCCTCCACTTT. Amino acid sequence: CASSPPGQGDSPLHF.

The rearrangement links TRBV27 to TRBJ2-2; tentatively, D is TRBD1 (6 bases). The CDR3 covers 15 residues. Germline CDR1 reads MNHEY; CDR2 reads SMNVEV (reference sequence). The V gene lost 2 bases and the J gene lost 0 bases, with 7 bases spanning the gap. The CDR3 reads CASSLGTTNTGELFF. The CDR3 DNA is TGTGCCAGCAGTTTAGGGACAACGAACACCGGGGAGCTGTTTTTT.

The V call is TRBV9, the J call TRBJ2-3; the D gene is possibly TRBD2 (6 bases). The CDR3 totals 16 residues. The V gene lost 3 bases and the J gene lost 4 bases, with 18 bases spanning the gap. Per the germline V gene, CDR1 is SGDLS and CDR2 is YYNGEE. CDR3 residues: CASSAGPGATADTQYF. DNA of the CDR3: TGTGCCAGCAGCGCGGGCCCGGGAGCGACGGCAGATACGCAGTATTTT.

The V gene is TRBV30, the J gene TRBJ1-1; TRBD1 matches 8 bases. Germline V gene lookup returns CDR1 GTSNPN and CDR2 SVGIG (reference sequence). V lost 1 base, J lost 5 bases, and 3 bases stayed unmatched. CDR3 length: 13 residues. CDR3 DNA: TGTGCCTGGAGTGCAGGGGGCGAAACTGAAGCTTTCTTT. Translation gives CAWSAGGETEAFF.